This paragraph covers one T cell receptor (beta chain) sequence. The sample comes from a study of blood T cell repertoires in COVID-19. Overall study: Whether acute or convalescent, the COVID-19 samples came from the United States, Italy and Spain. Sources were T cells, B-cell-depleted T cells, or PBMCs; the material itself was cDNA or gDNA.

Sequencing used immunoSEQ multiplex PCR; TCRdb keeps in-frame clones, though not all of them. The sample holds roughly 330,000 clones, roughly 85% seen once. Donors in Cohort 3 who had recovered were those with two negative PCRs, healthcare professional clearance, or resolution of their symptoms. Germline assignment: CDR1 SGDLS and CDR2 YYNGEE. The ends were cut back, 3 bases at V and 5 bases at J, with 11 bases in the middle. The CDR3 has 14 residues. The material sequenced was PBMCs or T cells enriched from blood (not recorded which). This chain joins TRBV9 and TRBJ2-2; maybe TRBD2 (6 bases). This TCR came from a woman in her 30s who had recovered from COVID-19. The CDR3 spells CASSGTAGTGELFF. In DNA form, the CDR3 reads TGTGCCAGCAGCGGGACGGCGGGGACCGGGGAGCTGTTTTTT. Based on the CDR3 plus reference TRBV9 and TRBJ2-2, the full variable domain is DSGVTQTPKHLITATGQRVTLRCSPRSGDLSVYWYQQSLDQGLQFLIQYYNGEERAKGNILERFSAQQFPDLHSELNLSSLELGDSALYFCASSGTAGTGELFFGEGSRLTVL.